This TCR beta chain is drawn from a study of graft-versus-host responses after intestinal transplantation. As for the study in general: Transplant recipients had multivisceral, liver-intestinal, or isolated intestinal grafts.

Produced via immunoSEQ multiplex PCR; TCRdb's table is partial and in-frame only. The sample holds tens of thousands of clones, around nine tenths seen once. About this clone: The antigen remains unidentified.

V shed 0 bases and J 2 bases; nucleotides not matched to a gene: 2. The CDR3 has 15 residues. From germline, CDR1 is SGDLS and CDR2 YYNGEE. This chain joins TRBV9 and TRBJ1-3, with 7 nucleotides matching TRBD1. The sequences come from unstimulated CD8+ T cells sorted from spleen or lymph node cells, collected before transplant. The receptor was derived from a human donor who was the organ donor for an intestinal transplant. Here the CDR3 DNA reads TGTGCCAGCAGCGTAGCACAGGGGACTGGAAACACCATATATTTT. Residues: CASSVAQGTGNTIYF.